The T cell receptor (beta chain) described here comes from a study of beta chain features in type 1 diabetes. Study results and limitations: Patients showed naive, central memory and Treg TCRB repertoires that appeared more similar than those of healthy donors.

Expressed TCRB transcripts were sequenced, since all the RNA that had been isolated was reverse transcribed. About 3.57 million reads per sample on average were obtained from naive, central memory and regulatory T cell samples. Data came from immunoSEQ multiplex PCR; TCRdb stores just in-frame clones and leaves some out. The sample holds about 340,000 clones, roughly 8% seen once. The CDR3 covers 20 residues. V was clipped by 0 bases and J by 1 base; unmatched bases: 18. About this clone itself: Its specificity is not known.

The J gene is TRBJ2-7, the V gene TRBV23-1; TRBD1 matches 7 bases. TRBV23-1 is labeled an ORF, and its function is uncertain. The sample comprised central memory CD4+ T cells from blood. This receptor was obtained from a woman aged 18-29 years in good health. The chain's CDR3 is CASSQSLGRETGVWSYEQYF. CDR3 in DNA: TGCGCCAGCAGTCAATCGCTGGGCCGCGAAACAGGGGTTTGGTCCTACGAGCAGTACTTC.